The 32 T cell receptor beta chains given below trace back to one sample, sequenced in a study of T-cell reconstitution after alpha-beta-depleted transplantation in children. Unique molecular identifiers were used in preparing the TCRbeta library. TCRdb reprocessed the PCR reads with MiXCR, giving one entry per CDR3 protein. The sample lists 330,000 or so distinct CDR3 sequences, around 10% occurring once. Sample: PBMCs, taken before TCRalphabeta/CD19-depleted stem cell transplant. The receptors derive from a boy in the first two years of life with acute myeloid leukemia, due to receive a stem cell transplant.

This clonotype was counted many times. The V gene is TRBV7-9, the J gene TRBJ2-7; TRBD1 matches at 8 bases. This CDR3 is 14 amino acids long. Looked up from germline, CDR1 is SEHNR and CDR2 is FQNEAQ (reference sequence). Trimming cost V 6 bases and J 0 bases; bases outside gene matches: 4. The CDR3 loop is CASSRTGSSYEQYF. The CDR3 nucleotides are TGTGCCAGCAGTCGGACAGGGTCCTCCTACGAGCAGTACTTC. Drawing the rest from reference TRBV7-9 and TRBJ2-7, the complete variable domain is DTGVSQNPRHKITKRGQNVTFRCDPISEHNRLYWYRQTLGQGPEFLTYFQNEAQLEKSRLLSDRFSAERPKGSFSTLEIQRTEQGDSAMYLCASSRTGSSYEQYFGPGTRLTVT.

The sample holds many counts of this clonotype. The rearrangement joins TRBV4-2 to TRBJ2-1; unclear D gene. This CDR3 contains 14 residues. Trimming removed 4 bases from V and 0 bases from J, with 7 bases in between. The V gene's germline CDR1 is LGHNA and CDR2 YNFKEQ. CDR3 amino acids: CASSPRYSYNEQFF. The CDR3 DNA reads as TGTGCCAGCAGCCCCCGTTACTCCTACAATGAGCAGTTCTTC.

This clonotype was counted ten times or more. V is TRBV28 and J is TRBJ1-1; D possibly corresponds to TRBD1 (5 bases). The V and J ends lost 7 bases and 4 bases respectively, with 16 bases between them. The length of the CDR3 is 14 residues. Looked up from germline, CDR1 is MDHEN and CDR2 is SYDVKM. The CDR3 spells CASNMASGSTEAFF. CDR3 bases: TGTGCCAGCAACATGGCCTCAGGGAGCACTGAAGCTTTCTTT.

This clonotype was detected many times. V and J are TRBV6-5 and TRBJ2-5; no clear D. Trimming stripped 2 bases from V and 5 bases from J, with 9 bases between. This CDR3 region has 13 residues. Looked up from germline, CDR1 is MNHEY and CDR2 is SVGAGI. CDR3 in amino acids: CASSYGPLETQYF. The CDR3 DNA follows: TGTGCCAGCAGTTACGGGCCTCTGGAGACCCAGTACTTC.

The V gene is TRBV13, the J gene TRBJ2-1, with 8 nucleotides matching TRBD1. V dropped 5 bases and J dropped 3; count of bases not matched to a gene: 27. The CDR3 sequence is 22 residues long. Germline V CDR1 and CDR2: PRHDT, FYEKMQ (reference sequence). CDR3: CASSPRRGQGSVTTLHYNEQFF. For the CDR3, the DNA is TGTGCCAGCAGCCCACGCCGCGGACAGGGCTCCGTTACCACCCTACACTACAATGAGCAGTTCTTC.

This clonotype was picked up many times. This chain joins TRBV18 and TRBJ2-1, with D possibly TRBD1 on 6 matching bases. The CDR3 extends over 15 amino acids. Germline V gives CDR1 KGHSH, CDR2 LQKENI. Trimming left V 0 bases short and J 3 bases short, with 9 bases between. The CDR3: CASSPPPTGYNEQFF. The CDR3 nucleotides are TGTGCCAGCTCACCACCGCCGACAGGCTACAATGAGCAGTTCTTC.

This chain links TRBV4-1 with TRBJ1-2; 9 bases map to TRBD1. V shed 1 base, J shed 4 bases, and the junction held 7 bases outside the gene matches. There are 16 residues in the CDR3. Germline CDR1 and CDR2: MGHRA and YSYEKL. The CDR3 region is CASSQAGQGTPYGYTF. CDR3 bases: TGCGCCAGCAGCCAAGCTGGACAGGGGACCCCCTATGGCTACACCTTC.

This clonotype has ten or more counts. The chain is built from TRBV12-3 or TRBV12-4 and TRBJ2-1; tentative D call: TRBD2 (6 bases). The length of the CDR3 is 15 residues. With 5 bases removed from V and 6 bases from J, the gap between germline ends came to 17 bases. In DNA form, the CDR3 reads TGTGCCAGCAGTCCGGGTTGGGCCGGGGGCAATGAGCAGTTCTTC. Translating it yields CASSPGWAGGNEQFF.

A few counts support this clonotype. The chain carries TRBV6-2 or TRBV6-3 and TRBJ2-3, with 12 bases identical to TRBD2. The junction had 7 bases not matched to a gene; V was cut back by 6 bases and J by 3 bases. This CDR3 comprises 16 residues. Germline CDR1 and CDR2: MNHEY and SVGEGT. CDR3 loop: CASRGRLAGETDTQYF. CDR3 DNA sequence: TGTGCCAGCAGGGGCAGACTAGCGGGAGAGACAGATACGCAGTATTTT.

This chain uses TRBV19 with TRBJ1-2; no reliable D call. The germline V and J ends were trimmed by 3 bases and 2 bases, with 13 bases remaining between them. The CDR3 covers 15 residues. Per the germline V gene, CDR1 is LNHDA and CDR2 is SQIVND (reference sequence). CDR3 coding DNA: TGTGCCAGTAGTATTTCGAAGAACTCCAACTATGGCTACACCTTC. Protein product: CASSISKNSNYGYTF. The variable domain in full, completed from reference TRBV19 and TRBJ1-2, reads DGGITQSPKYLFRKEGQNVTLSCEQNLNHDAMYWYRQDPGQGLRLIYYSQIVNDFQKGDIAEGYSVSREKKESFPLTVTSAQKNPTAFYLCASSISKNSNYGYTFGSGTRLTVV.

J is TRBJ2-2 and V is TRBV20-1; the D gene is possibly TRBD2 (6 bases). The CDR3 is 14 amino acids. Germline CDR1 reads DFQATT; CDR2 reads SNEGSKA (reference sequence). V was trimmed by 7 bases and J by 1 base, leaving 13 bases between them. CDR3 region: CSVGFGGNTGELFF. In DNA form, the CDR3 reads TGCAGTGTCGGGTTCGGGGGGAACACCGGGGAGCTGTTTTTT.

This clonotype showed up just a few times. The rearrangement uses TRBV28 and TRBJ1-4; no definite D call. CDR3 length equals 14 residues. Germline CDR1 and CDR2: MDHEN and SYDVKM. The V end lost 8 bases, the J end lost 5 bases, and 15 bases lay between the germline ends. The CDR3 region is CASRLGGRNEKLFF. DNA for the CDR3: TGTGCCAGCCGGCTGGGAGGGAGGAATGAAAAACTGTTTTTT.

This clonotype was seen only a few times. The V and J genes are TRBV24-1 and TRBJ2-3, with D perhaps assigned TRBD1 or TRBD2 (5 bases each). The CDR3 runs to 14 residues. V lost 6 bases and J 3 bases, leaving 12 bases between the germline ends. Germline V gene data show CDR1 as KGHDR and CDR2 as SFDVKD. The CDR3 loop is CATSPFGGTDTQYF. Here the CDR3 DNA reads TGTGCCACCAGTCCGTTTGGGGGAACAGATACGCAGTATTTT.

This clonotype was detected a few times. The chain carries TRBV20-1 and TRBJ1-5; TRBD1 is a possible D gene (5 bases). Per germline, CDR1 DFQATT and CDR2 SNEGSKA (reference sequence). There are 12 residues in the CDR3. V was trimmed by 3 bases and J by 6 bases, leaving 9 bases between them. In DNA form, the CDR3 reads TGCAGTGCTAGCCCAGGGATTCAGCCCCAGCATTTT. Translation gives CSASPGIQPQHF.

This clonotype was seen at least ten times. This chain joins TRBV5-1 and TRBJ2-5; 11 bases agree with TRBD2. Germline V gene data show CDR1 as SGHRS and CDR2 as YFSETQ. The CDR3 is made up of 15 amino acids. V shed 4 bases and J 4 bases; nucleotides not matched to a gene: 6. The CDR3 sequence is CASSPSGRPLETQYF. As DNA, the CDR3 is TGCGCCAGCAGCCCTAGCGGGAGGCCGTTAGAGACCCAGTACTTC.

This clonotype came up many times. DNA for the CDR3: TGCGCCAGCAGCCAAGAGTACAGGGGGCCGTCAAGAGAGCAGTACTTC. Protein: CASSQEYRGPSREQYF. This sequence joins TRBV4-3 and TRBJ2-7; the match to TRBD1 covers 9 bases. The trim removed 0 bases at V and 7 bases at J, leaving 10 bases unmatched. The CDR3 has 16 amino acids. CDR1 is LGHNA, CDR2 YSLEER, per germline.

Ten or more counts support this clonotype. CDR3: CASSMPPLAGNTGELFF. The CDR3 nucleotides are TGTGCCAGCAGCATGCCGCCCTTAGCGGGGAATACCGGGGAGCTGTTTTTT. The chain carries TRBV4-2 and TRBJ2-2; TRBD2 matches 8 bases. V was clipped by 5 bases and J by 5 bases; unmatched bases: 13. The V gene's germline CDR1 is LGHNA and CDR2 YNFKEQ. The CDR3 totals 17 residues.

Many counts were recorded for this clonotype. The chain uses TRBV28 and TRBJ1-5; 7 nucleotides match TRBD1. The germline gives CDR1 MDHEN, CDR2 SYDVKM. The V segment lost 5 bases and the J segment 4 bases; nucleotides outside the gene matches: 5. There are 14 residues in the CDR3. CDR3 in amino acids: CASSEGQINQPQHF. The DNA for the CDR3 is TGTGCCAGCAGTGAGGGACAGATTAATCAGCCCCAGCATTTT.

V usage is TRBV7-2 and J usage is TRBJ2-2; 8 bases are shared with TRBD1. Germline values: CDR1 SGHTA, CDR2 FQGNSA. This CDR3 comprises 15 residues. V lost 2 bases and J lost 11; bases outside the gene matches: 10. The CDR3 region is CASSLRQGSRYELFF. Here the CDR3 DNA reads TGTGCCAGCAGCTTAAGACAGGGGTCCCGGTATGAGCTGTTTTTT. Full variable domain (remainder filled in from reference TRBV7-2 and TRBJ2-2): GAGVSQSPSNKVTEKGKDVELRCDPISGHTALYWYRQSLGQGLEFLIYFQGNSAPDKSGLPSDRFSAERTGGSVSTLTIQRTQQEDSAVYLCASSLRQGSRYELFFGEGSRLTVL.

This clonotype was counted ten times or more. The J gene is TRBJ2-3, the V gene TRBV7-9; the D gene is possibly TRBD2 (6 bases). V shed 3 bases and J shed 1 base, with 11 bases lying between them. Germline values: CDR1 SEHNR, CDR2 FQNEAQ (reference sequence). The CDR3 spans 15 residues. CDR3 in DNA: TGTGCCAGCAGCTTGGTCGGGGAGGGCACAGATACGCAGTATTTT. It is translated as CASSLVGEGTDTQYF.

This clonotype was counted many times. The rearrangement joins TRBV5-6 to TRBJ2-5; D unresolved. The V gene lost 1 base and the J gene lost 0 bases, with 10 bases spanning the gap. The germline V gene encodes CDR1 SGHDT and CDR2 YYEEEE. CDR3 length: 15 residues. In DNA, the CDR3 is TGTGCCAGCAGCTTGCAGGTCCGGTACCAAGAGACCCAGTACTTC. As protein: CASSLQVRYQETQYF. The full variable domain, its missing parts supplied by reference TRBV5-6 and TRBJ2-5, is DAGVTQSPTHLIKTRGQQVTLRCSPKSGHDTVSWYQQALGQGPQFIFQYYEEEERQRGNFPDRFSGHQFPNYSSELNVNALLLGDSALYLCASSLQVRYQETQYFGPGTRLLVL.

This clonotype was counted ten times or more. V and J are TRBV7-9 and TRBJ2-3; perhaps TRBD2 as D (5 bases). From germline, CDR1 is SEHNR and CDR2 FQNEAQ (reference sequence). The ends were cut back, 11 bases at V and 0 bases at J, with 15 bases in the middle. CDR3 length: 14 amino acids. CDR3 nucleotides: TGTGCCGGGAGTACGGCCTCTAGCACAGATACGCAGTATTTT. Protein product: CAGSTASSTDTQYF.

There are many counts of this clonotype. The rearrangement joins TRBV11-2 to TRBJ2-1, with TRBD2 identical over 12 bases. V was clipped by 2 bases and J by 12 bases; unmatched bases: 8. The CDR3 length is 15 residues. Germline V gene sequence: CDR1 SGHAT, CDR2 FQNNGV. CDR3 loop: CASSLRLAGVQGQFF. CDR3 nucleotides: TGTGCCAGCAGCTTAAGACTAGCGGGGGTCCAGGGGCAGTTCTTC.

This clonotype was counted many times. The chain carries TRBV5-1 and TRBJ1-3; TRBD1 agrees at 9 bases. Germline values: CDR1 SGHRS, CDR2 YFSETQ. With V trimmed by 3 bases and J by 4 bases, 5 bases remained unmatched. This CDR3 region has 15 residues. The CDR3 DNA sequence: TGCGCCAGCAGCTGGGGACAGGGATCCGGAAACACCATATATTTT. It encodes CASSWGQGSGNTIYF.

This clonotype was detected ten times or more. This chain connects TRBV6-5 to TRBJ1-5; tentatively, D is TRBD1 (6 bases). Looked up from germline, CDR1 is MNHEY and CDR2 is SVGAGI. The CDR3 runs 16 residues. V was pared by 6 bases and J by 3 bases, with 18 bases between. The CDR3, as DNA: TGTGCCAGCAGCCTTGACAGGCCCACGTTCAATCAGCCCCAGCATTTT. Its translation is CASSLDRPTFNQPQHF.

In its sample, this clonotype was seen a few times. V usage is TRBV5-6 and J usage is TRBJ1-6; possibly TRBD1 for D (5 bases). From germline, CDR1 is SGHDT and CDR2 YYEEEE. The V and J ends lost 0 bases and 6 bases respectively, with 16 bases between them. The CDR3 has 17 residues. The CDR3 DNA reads TGTGCCAGCAGCTTGGGCACAGGAGTTATGTTTAATTCACCCCTCCACTTT. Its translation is CASSLGTGVMFNSPLHF.

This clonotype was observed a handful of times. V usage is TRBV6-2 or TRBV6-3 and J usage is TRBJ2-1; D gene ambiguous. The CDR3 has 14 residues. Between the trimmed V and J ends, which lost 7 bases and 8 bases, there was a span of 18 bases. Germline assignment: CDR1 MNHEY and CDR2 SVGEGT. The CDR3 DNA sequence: TGTGCCAGCAAACCGGCTAGTTCAGTTCATGAGCAGTTCTTC. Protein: CASKPASSVHEQFF.

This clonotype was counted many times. This chain's CDR3 is CASIEQGAMANSPLHF. The DNA for the CDR3 is TGTGCCAGCATAGAACAGGGGGCAATGGCTAATTCACCCCTCCACTTT. The genes are TRBV28 and TRBJ1-6, with TRBD1 identical over 9 bases. The CDR3 spans 16 residues. V trimming: 7 bases; J trimming: 6 bases; junction bases outside the gene matches: 10. The V gene's germline CDR1 is MDHEN and CDR2 SYDVKM.

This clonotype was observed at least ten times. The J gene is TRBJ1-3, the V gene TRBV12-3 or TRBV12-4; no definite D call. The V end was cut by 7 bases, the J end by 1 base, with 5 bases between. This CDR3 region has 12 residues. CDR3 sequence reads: CASTGSGNTIYF. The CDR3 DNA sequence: TGTGCCAGCACCGGGTCTGGAAACACCATATATTTT.

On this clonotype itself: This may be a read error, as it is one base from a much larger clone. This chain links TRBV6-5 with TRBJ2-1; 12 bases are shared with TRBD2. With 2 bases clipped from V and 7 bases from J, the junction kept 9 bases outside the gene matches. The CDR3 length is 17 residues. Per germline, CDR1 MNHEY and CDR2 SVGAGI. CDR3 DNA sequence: TGTGCCAGCAGTTACGCCAGACTAGCGGGAGAGGGGAATGAGCAGTTCTTC. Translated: CASSYARLAGEGNEQFF.

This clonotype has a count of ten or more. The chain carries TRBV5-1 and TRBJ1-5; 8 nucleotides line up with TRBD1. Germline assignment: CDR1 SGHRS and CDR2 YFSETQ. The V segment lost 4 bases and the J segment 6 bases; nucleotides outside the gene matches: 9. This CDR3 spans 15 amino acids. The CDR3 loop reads CASSPKAGGGQPQHF. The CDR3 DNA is TGCGCCAGCAGCCCGAAGGCAGGGGGCGGTCAGCCCCAGCATTTT.

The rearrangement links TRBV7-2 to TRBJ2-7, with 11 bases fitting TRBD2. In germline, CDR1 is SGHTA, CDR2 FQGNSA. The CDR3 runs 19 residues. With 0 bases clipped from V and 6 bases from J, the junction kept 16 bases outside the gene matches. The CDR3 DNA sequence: TGTGCCAGCAGCTTAGCGGAAGGGGTAGCGGGAGGGGTAGCGGTCGAGCAGTACTTC. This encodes CASSLAEGVAGGVAVEQYF.